This paragraph covers one T cell receptor beta chain sequence. This entry belongs to a study of T-cell memory formation after mild COVID-19. TCRdb re-called the 5' RACE reads with MiXCR, one entry per CDR3 protein. In the table there are about 470,000 distinct CDR3 sequences, about 23% of which are singletons. The V and J ends lost 3 bases and 1 base respectively, with 7 bases between them. The CDR3 consists of 14 residues. V gene TRBV12-3 or TRBV12-4 combines with J gene TRBJ1-3; D not resolved. The source of this sequence is an adult woman who had mild COVID-19 (a few samples of this study predate the infection). Cell type and time point are not known. Sequenced material: PBMCs or a T cell subset sorted from them (not recorded which). In DNA, the CDR3 is TGTGCCAGCAGTTTTGCCCGGTCTGGAAACACCATATATTTT. It encodes CASSFARSGNTIYF.